This T cell receptor beta chain comes out of a study of tumor and adjacent non-tumor tissue in lung cancer. As for the study in general: There were about twelve adenocarcinoma, a couple of squamous cell carcinoma and 1 small cell lung cancer cases.

General study findings and limits: Tumor tissue had significantly higher TCR diversity than normal lung.

As regards this clonotype: Its antigen is as yet unknown.

The library came from three nested PCR rounds adapted from ARM-PCR protocols. A single record per CDR3 protein comes from TCRdb applying MiXCR to the multiplex PCR reads. The data hold over 85,000 distinct CDR3 sequences, with over 75% observed a single time. V was pared by 9 bases and J by 0 bases, with 9 bases between. The germline V gene has CDR1 MDHEN and CDR2 SYDVKM. The CDR3 is 14 amino acids. This sample's RNA came from whole unsorted tissue. Donors were chemotherapy-naive, newly diagnosed lung cancer surgical patients in China, August–late 2014. The chain has TRBV28 and TRBJ1-6; D is ambiguous. The sequenced sample was lung tumor tissue. The TCR was taken from a man in his 70s with non-small cell lung cancer. The DNA for the CDR3 is TGTGCCAGGATGGGGAGCTCCTATAATTCACCCCTCCACTTT. It codes for CARMGSSYNSPLHF.